Following are 32 T cell receptor beta chains from one sample sequenced in a study of T cells in Graves' hyperthyroidism and ophthalmopathy. Amplification of TCR beta CDR3 regions was performed using RNA transcripts as template. HTBI primers were the set used in a first-round RT-PCR of the TCR CDR3. Using its own MiXCR run on the multiplex PCR reads, TCRdb lists one record per CDR3 protein. The sample has hundreds of thousands of distinct CDR3 sequences, approximately 36% seen once. Sample: blood. These TCRs come from a woman in her forties with Graves' hyperthyroidism.

This clonotype has only one observation. This may stem from a read error, because a much larger clone lies one nucleotide away. The J gene is TRBJ1-2, the V gene TRBV12-3 or TRBV12-4; D unclear. This CDR3 region has 12 residues. The V end was cut by 4 bases, the J end by 8 bases, with 11 bases between. CDR3 loop: CASSSGWKGYTF. CDR3 coding DNA: TGTGCCAGCAGTTCCGGCTGGAAGGGCTACACCTTC.

The V gene is TRBV7-2, the J gene TRBJ1-5, with TRBD1 matching over 7 bases. Germline CDR1 SGHTA, CDR2 FQGNSA. The CDR3 is made up of 14 amino acids. J lost 4 bases, V lost 4 bases, and 4 bases had no gene match. The CDR3 DNA follows: TGTGCCAGCAGCTACCCGGGACAGAATCAGCCCCAGCATTTT. Amino acid sequence: CASSYPGQNQPQHF.

This clonotype was observed a handful of times. The chain carries TRBV19 and TRBJ1-3; the D gene is possibly TRBD1 (6 bases). The CDR3 has 15 amino acids. The germline CDR1 and CDR2 sequences are LNHDA and SQIVND (reference sequence). Trimming took off 3 bases at V and 0 bases at J, with 9 bases between the two ends. The CDR3 bases are TGTGCCAGTAGTATTACAGGGCTCTCTGGAAACACCATATATTTT. This codes for CASSITGLSGNTIYF. Complete variable domain (other parts from reference TRBV19 and TRBJ1-3): DGGITQSPKYLFRKEGQNVTLSCEQNLNHDAMYWYRQDPGQGLRLIYYSQIVNDFQKGDIAEGYSVSREKKESFPLTVTSAQKNPTAFYLCASSITGLSGNTIYFGEGSWLTVV.

This clonotype has ten or more counts. The chain joins TRBV2 to TRBJ1-6, with D possibly matching TRBD1 (5 bases). The CDR3 is made up of 16 amino acids. V gave up 3 bases and J gave up 4 bases, with 13 bases separating them. Germline-derived CDR1 and CDR2 are SNHLY and FYNNEI. CDR3: CASSDPGRQYNSPLHF. In DNA form, the CDR3 reads TGTGCCAGCAGTGATCCGGGGAGACAGTATAATTCACCCCTCCACTTT.

This clonotype was picked up many times. The V call is TRBV2, the J call TRBJ1-5; no firm D call. Germline-derived CDR1 and CDR2 are SNHLY and FYNNEI. The CDR3 is 11 residues long. Trimming shortened V by 4 bases and J by 6 bases, and 4 bases separated the two germline ends. CDR3 DNA sequence: TGTGCCAGCAGTGCGAGTCAGCCCCAGCATTTT. As protein: CASSASQPQHF.

The genes are TRBV19 and TRBJ2-6, with D possibly TRBD1 on 6 matching bases. Germline V gene lookup returns CDR1 LNHDA and CDR2 SQIVND (reference sequence). The CDR3 extends over 15 amino acids. V was trimmed by 11 bases and J by 4 bases, leaving 18 bases between them. CDR3 DNA sequence: TGTGCCGGATCTCAGGGGAATGCGGGGGCCAACGTCCTGACTTTC. It is translated as CAGSQGNAGANVLTF.

This clonotype showed up many times. The J gene is TRBJ2-7, the V gene TRBV20-1, with unresolved D. Trimming stripped 3 bases from V and 1 base from J, with 10 bases between. Germline CDR1 DFQATT, CDR2 SNEGSKA (reference sequence). The CDR3 consists of 13 residues. The CDR3 loop reads CSASVVGSYEQYF. The CDR3 coding sequence is TGCAGTGCTAGCGTTGTGGGTTCCTACGAGCAGTACTTC.

The rearrangement joins TRBV12-3 or TRBV12-4 to TRBJ1-4; D perhaps matches TRBD1 (5 bases). The CDR3 loop spans 14 amino acids. Trimming stripped 3 bases from V and 8 bases from J, with 13 bases between. The DNA for the CDR3 is TGTGCCAGCAGTTTCCGGGACGGGTGGGAAAAACTGTTTTTT. This encodes CASSFRDGWEKLFF.

The chain joins TRBV6-5 to TRBJ2-7; D is tentatively TRBD1 or TRBD2 (6 bases each). This CDR3 comprises 19 residues. The germline V gene has CDR1 MNHEY and CDR2 SVGAGI. Trimming removed 5 bases at V and 1 base at J, with 27 bases between. Written as DNA, the CDR3 is TGTGCCAGCAGTCCCCCCGTGGGGGGCTCCCCAGTGATGTCCTACGAGCAGTACTTC. This encodes CASSPPVGGSPVMSYEQYF.

This clonotype occurred many times. The chain couples TRBV7-6 to TRBJ2-7; 9 nucleotides line up with TRBD2. The V segment lost 5 bases and the J segment 6 bases; nucleotides outside the gene matches: 8. CDR3 size: 14 residues. CDR1 SGHVS and CDR2 FNYEAQ come from the germline V gene. In nucleotides, the CDR3 is TGTGCCAGCAGCCCAGGACTAGCGACGGGCGAGCAGTACTTC. Its translation is CASSPGLATGEQYF.

This chain uses TRBV12-3 or TRBV12-4 with TRBJ1-1; D gene ambiguous. Trimming stripped 7 bases from V and 0 bases from J, with 12 bases between. The length of the CDR3 is 14 residues. The CDR3 DNA reads as TGTGCCAGCACTACCGGGGAGTTGAACACTGAAGCTTTCTTT. It specifies CASTTGELNTEAFF.

V and J are TRBV11-2 and TRBJ2-5; D remains ambiguous. The CDR3 consists of 15 residues. Germline CDR1 reads SGHAT; CDR2 reads FQNNGV. V shed 9 bases and J shed 2 bases, with 19 bases lying between them. DNA for the CDR3: TGTGCCAGTAGTATCAATGGGCCTACACAAGAGACCCAGTACTTC. Protein product: CASSINGPTQETQYF.

This clonotype was detected once. At one of its ends the junction is not consistent with the germline gene, which may arise from a read error. The chain links TRBV19 to TRBJ2-2; D is perhaps TRBD2 (6 bases). Germline V gives CDR1 LNHDA, CDR2 SQIVND (reference sequence). This CDR3 contains 16 residues. In DNA, the CDR3 is TGTGTCAGTAGTGTCCACGGGGGTTACTACACCGGGGAGCTGTTTTTT. It is translated as CVSSVHGGYYTGELFF.

This clonotype has ten or more counts. The rearrangement uses TRBV10-3 and TRBJ2-7, with D maybe TRBD1 (6 bases). CDR3 length: 12 amino acids. Germline CDR1 is ENHRY and CDR2 is SYGVKD. With 10 bases removed from V and 3 bases from J, the gap between germline ends came to 13 bases. Here the CDR3 DNA reads TGTGCCACCGGGACAAGAATCTACGAGCAGTACTTC. Protein product: CATGTRIYEQYF.

This chain joins TRBV5-6 and TRBJ1-2, with 7 bases aligning to TRBD1. CDR3 length: 15 amino acids. CDR1 is SGHDT, CDR2 YYEEEE, per germline. Trimming cost V 3 bases and J 8 bases; bases outside gene matches: 13. The CDR3 sequence: CASSWRGTVGEGYTF. The CDR3 bases are TGTGCCAGCAGCTGGCGGGGGACAGTGGGAGAAGGCTACACCTTC.

V is TRBV6-5 and J is TRBJ1-4, with 11 bases aligning to TRBD1. Per the germline V gene, CDR1 is MNHEY and CDR2 is SVGAGI. The CDR3 is 20 amino acids. V dropped 0 bases and J dropped 8; count of bases not matched to a gene: 17. DNA for the CDR3: TGTGCCAGCAGTTACTCGCAAGATAGAAGTGGACAGGGGGCGAGGGAAAAACTGTTTTTT. Amino acid sequence: CASSYSQDRSGQGAREKLFF.

The chain joins TRBV20-1 to TRBJ2-2; 11 nucleotides agree with TRBD2. The CDR3 spans 15 residues. The germline V gene has CDR1 DFQATT and CDR2 SNEGSKA (reference sequence). V lost 5 bases, J lost 2 bases, and 4 bases stayed unmatched. The CDR3 DNA is TGCAGTGCTGAGGGACTAGCGGATAACACCGGGGAGCTGTTTTTT. Translating gives CSAEGLADNTGELFF.

This clonotype was detected many times. This rearrangement joins TRBV7-9 to TRBJ1-2, with TRBD1 as a possible D gene (5 bases). The CDR3 is 13 amino acids. Germline loops: CDR1 SEHNR, CDR2 FQNEAQ (reference sequence). The V and J ends lost 7 bases and 7 bases respectively, with 16 bases between them. CDR3 sequence reads: CASTNGATTGYTF. CDR3 DNA sequence: TGTGCCAGCACCAATGGGGCCACAACTGGCTACACCTTC.

This clonotype was detected many times. The CDR3 region is CASLGESGNTIYF. The CDR3 DNA follows: TGTGCCAGCCTAGGGGAATCTGGAAACACCATATATTTT. The chain combines TRBV7-9 with TRBJ1-3; TRBD1 might be the D (5 bases). Germline-derived CDR1 and CDR2 are SEHNR and FQNEAQ (reference sequence). CDR3 length: 13 amino acids. The V end was cut by 8 bases, the J end by 1 base, with 9 bases between.

This clonotype turned up a few times. The chain couples TRBV20-1 to TRBJ2-2, with D unclear. This CDR3 has 12 residues. Germline values: CDR1 DFQATT, CDR2 SNEGSKA (reference sequence). V lost 5 bases and J lost 1, with 5 bases in between. The CDR3 nucleotides are TGCAGTGCTTTTGAGAACACCGGGGAGCTGTTTTTT. Protein: CSAFENTGELFF.

This clonotype was seen a few times. The chain joins TRBV9 to TRBJ2-5, with 11 bases lining up with TRBD1. The CDR3 contains 17 residues. Germline values: CDR1 SGDLS, CDR2 YYNGEE. V gave up 3 bases and J gave up 5 bases; unmatched junction bases: 12. The CDR3 is CASSDARTGGLYETQYF. The DNA for the CDR3 is TGTGCCAGCAGCGACGCCCGGACAGGGGGCTTGTATGAGACCCAGTACTTC.

Points on this clonotype: One junction end does not reproduce the germline sequence, and a read error may be involved. The chain employs TRBV6-5 and TRBJ1-4, with D possibly being TRBD1 (5 bases). The length of the CDR3 is 15 residues. Germline assignment: CDR1 MNHEY and CDR2 SVGAGI. CDR3 coding DNA: TGTGCCAGCAGCCTGTGGACTGGGGCTAATGAAGAACTGTTTTTT. It yields the protein CASSLWTGANEELFF.

The chain joins TRBV5-1 to TRBJ2-7; perhaps TRBD2 as D (6 bases). Germline-derived CDR1 and CDR2 are SGHRS and YFSETQ. V gave up 4 bases and J gave up 2 bases, with 13 bases separating them. CDR3 length: 14 residues. The CDR3 DNA reads as TGCGCCAGCAGCATGGGGGACTTAGCCTACGAGCAGTACTTC. Protein product: CASSMGDLAYEQYF. The full variable domain, its missing parts supplied by reference TRBV5-1 and TRBJ2-7, is KAGVTQTPRYLIKTRGQQVTLSCSPISGHRSVSWYQQTPGQGLQFLFEYFSETQRNKGNFPGRFSGRQFSNSRSEMNVSTLELGDSALYLCASSMGDLAYEQYFGPGTRLTVT.

This clonotype was detected ten times or more. V is TRBV4-1 and J is TRBJ2-7; no definite D call. V lost 0 bases and J lost 1, with 4 bases in between. The CDR3 extends over 13 amino acids. Germline CDR1 MGHRA, CDR2 YSYEKL. CDR3 sequence: CASSQERSYEQYF. DNA of the CDR3: TGCGCCAGCAGCCAAGAGAGATCCTACGAGCAGTACTTC.

Comment on this clonotype: One end of the junction varies from germline; a read error may be responsible. This chain links TRBV5-1 with TRBJ2-1, with no clear D. CDR1 and CDR2 (germline): SGHRS, YFSETQ. This CDR3 has 14 residues. The CDR3 DNA reads TGTGCCAGCAGCGCCTATGAGGCTTACAATGAGCAGTTCTTC. Encoded protein: CASSAYEAYNEQFF.

The rearrangement joins TRBV10-3 to TRBJ1-5; D is unclear. Germline V gene lookup returns CDR1 ENHRY and CDR2 SYGVKD. The germline V and J ends were trimmed by 5 bases and 0 bases, with 17 bases remaining between them. This CDR3 has 17 residues. The CDR3 here is CAISYSPATYSNQPQHF. CDR3 DNA sequence: TGTGCCATCAGTTACTCGCCAGCGACGTATAGCAATCAGCCCCAGCATTTT.

The rearrangement links TRBV15 to TRBJ2-3; tentatively, D is TRBD1 or TRBD2 (5 bases each). V was clipped by 5 bases and J by 5 bases, with 17 bases between them. The germline CDR1 and CDR2 sequences are LNHNV and YYDKDF (reference sequence). This CDR3 contains 15 residues. The CDR3, as DNA: TGTGCCACCAGCGGGATAAGAGGGGATGAAGATACGCAGTATTTT. Its protein product is CATSGIRGDEDTQYF.

J is TRBJ1-4 and V is TRBV6-1; D ambiguous. Germline lookup yields CDR1 MNHNS and CDR2 SASEGT. V lost 6 bases and J 0 bases, leaving 8 bases between the germline ends. This CDR3 is 14 amino acids long. The CDR3 sequence: CASRPQATNEKLFF. As DNA, the CDR3 is TGTGCCAGCAGGCCGCAGGCAACTAATGAAAAACTGTTTTTT.

The chain combines TRBV7-2 with TRBJ2-7; 10 positions match TRBD2. TRBJ2-1 explains the end of the DNA better; the J call may be wrong. Germline V gene data show CDR1 as SGHTA and CDR2 as FQGNSA. The CDR3 covers 15 residues. CDR3 region: CASSASGGASHEQFF. The CDR3 nucleotides are TGTGCCAGCAGCGCGAGCGGGGGGGCCTCCCATGAGCAGTTCTTC.

This clonotype appeared many times. The J gene is TRBJ1-2, the V gene TRBV13, with D possibly being TRBD1 (5 bases). The CDR3 covers 14 residues. The V gene's germline CDR1 is PRHDT and CDR2 FYEKMQ (reference sequence). Deletions cut 7 bases from V and 0 bases from J, with 12 bases between. Here the CDR3 reads CASTWRGANYGYTF. Written as DNA, the CDR3 is TGTGCCAGCACCTGGAGGGGTGCTAACTATGGCTACACCTTC.

This clonotype has just a few counts. In DNA form, the CDR3 reads TGCGCCAGCAGCCAAGTCGTTGGGGGAAGCGGGTACGAGCAGTACTTC. It is translated as CASSQVVGGSGYEQYF. The chain employs TRBV4-3 and TRBJ2-7, with D possibly being TRBD2 (6 bases). Germline assignment: CDR1 LGHNA and CDR2 YSLEER. The V and J ends lost 1 base and 4 bases respectively, with 17 bases between them. CDR3 length: 16 residues.

V gene TRBV5-8 combines with J gene TRBJ1-5; D uncertain. This CDR3 is built from 15 residues. V lost 2 bases, J lost 0 bases, and 9 bases lay in between. The germline V gene encodes CDR1 SGHTS and CDR2 YDEGEE. The CDR3 DNA is TGTGCCAGCAGCTTCGGAAGCTATAGCAATCAGCCCCAGCATTTT. Amino acid sequence: CASSFGSYSNQPQHF.